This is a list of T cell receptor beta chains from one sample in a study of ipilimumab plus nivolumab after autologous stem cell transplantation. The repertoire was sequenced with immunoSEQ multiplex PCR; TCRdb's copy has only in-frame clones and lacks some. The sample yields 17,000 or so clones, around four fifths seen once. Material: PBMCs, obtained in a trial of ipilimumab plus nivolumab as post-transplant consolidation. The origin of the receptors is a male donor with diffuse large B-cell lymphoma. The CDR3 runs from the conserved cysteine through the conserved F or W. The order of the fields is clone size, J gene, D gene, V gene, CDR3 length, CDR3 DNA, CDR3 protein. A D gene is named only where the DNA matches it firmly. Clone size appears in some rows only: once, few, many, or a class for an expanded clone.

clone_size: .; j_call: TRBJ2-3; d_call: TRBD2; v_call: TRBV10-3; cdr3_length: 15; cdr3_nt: TGTGCCATCAGTAAGGCGGGGGGTCACACAGATACGCAGTATTTT; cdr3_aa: CAISKAGGHTDTQYF
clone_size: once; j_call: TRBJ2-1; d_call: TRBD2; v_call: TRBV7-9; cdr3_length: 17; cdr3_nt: TGTGCCAGCACCCCCGCCGGGGCGGGGGGTGGGTACAATGAGCAGTTCTTC; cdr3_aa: CASTPAGAGGGYNEQFF
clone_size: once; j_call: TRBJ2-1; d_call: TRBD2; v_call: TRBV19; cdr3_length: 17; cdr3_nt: TGTGCCAGTAGTATACAAGCGGGGGGCTTCTCCTACAATGAGCAGTTCTTC; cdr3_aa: CASSIQAGGFSYNEQFF
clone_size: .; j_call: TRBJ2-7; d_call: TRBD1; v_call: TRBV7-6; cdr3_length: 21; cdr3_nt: TGTGCCAGCAGCTTAGTTGGAGGGGGAGGAGCGACAGGGGCCATTCGGGAAGAGCAGTACTTC; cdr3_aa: CASSLVGGGGATGAIREEQYF
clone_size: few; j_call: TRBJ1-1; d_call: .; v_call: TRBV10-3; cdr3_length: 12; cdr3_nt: TGTGCCATCAGTCCAGAGGTGGGTGAAGCTTTCTTT; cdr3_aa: CAISPEVGEAFF
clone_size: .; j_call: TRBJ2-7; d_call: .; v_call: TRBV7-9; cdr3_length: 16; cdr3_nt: TGTGCCAGCAGCTTACTCGGGGAAGCGCCTGAGGACGAGCAGTACTTC; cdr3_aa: CASSLLGEAPEDEQYF
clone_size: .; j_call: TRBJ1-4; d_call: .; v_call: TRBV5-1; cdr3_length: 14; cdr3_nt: TGCGCCAGCTCCGGGGGAGGGGATGGGGAAAAACTGTTTTTT; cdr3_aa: CASSGGGDGEKLFF
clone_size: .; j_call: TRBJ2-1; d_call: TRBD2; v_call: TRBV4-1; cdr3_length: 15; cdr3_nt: TGCGCCAGCACTTTAGCGGGGGGGCCGTACAATGAGCAGTTCTTC; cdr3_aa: CASTLAGGPYNEQFF
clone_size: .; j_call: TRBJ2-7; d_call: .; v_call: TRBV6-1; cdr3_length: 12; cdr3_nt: TGTGCCAGCAGTTCACAGAGCTACGAGCAGTACTTC; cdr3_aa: CASSSQSYEQYF
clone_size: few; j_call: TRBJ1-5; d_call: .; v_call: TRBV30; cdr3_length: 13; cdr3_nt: TGTGCCTGGAGTCGGGACTTCAATCAGCCCCAGCATTTT; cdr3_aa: CAWSRDFNQPQHF
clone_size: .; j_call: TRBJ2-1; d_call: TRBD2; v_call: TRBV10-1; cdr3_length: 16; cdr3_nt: TGCGCCAGCGGAATTAGCGGGGGTCCATCCTACAATGAGCAGTTCTTC; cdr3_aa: CASGISGGPSYNEQFF